This T cell receptor beta chain was sequenced for a study of CD8 T cells in ankylosing spondylitis. Quantitative 5'-RACE with molecular barcodes produced the TCR beta libraries. TCRdb fed the 5' RACE reads into MiXCR, producing one record per CDR3 protein. The top ten hold about 0.5% of the sample, which has around 770,000 distinct CDR3 sequences, 10% to 15% seen once. V lost 3 bases to trimming and J lost 3 bases, with 15 bases between them. This CDR3 spans 15 amino acids. CDR1 is SGHRS, CDR2 YFSETQ, per germline. Study conclusions and caveats: What appeared characteristic of ankylosing spondylitis blood was a TCR beta motif of several highly homologous variants. Disease-linked clones reportedly showed significant enrichment in matched ankylosing spondylitis synovial fluid.

This clonotype has more than one count but fewer than ten. Its antigen is not identified. This receptor was identified in a male donor with ankylosing spondylitis. The genes are TRBV5-1 and TRBJ1-1; D possibly corresponds to TRBD1 (6 bases). What was sequenced was blood, either unsorted or a sorted T cell fraction (not recorded which). The CDR3 region is CASSYREGRDTEAFF. Here the CDR3 DNA reads TGCGCCAGCAGCTACAGGGAAGGGAGGGACACTGAAGCTTTCTTT.